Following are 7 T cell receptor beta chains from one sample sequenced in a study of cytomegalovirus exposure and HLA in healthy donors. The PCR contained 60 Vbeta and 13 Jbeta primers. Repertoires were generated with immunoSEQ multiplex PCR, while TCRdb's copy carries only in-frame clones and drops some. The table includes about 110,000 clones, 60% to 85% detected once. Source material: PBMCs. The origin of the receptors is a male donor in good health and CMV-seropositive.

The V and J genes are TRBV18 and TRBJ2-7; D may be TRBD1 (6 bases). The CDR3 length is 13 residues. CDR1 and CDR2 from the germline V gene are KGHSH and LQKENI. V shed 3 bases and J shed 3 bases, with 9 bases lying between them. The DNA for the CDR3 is TGTGCCAGCTCACCCGGCAGGGGCTACGAGCAGTACTTC. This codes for CASSPGRGYEQYF.

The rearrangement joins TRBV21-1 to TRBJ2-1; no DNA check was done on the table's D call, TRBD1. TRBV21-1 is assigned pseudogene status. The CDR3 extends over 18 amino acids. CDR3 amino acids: CASSSSPGTGNYNNEQFF. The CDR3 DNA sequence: TGTGCCAGCAGCTCAAGTCCCGGGACAGGGAATTATAACAATGAGCAGTTCTTC.

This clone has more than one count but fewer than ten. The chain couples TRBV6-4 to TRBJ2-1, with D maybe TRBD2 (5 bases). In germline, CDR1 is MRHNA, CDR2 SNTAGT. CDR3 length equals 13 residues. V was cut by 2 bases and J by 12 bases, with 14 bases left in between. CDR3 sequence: CASSDGDEGWQFF. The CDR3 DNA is TGTGCCAGCAGTGACGGCGATGAGGGTTGGCAGTTCTTC.

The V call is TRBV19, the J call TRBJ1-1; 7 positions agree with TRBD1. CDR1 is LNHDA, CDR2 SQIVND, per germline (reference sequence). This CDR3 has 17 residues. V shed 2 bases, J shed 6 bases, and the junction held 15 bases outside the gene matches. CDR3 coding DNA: TGTGCCAGTAGTATACGAGTGCACAGACAGGGAGGCCCTGAAGCTTTCTTT. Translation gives CASSIRVHRQGGPEAFF.

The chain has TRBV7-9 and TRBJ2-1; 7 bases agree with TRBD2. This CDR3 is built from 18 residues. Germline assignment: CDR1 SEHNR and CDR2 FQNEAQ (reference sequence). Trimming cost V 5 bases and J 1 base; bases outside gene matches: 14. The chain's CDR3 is CASSLSRGGEGSYNEQFF. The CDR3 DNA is TGTGCCAGCAGCCTAAGCCGGGGAGGGGAGGGGTCCTACAATGAGCAGTTCTTC.

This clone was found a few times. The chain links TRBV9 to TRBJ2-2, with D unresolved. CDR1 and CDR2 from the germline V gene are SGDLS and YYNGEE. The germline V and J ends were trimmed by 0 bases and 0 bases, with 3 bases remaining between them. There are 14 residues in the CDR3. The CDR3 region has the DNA TGTGCCAGCAGCGTAGACACGAACACCGGGGAGCTGTTTTTT. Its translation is CASSVDTNTGELFF.

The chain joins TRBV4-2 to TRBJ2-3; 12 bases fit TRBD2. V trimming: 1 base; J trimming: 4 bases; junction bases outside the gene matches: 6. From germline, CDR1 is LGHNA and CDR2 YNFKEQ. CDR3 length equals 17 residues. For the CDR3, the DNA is TGTGCCAGCAGCCAAGGGCTAGCGGGGGGGCAGTCAGATACGCAGTATTTT. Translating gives CASSQGLAGGQSDTQYF.